The rows below give T cell receptor beta chains drawn from one sample of a study of T-cell reconstitution after alpha-beta-depleted transplantation in children. MiXCR, applied by TCRdb to the PCR reads, yields one record per CDR3 protein. The data show fewer than 500,000 distinct CDR3 sequences, roughly 43% seen once. Sequencing used PBMCs, obtained before TCRalphabeta/CD19-depleted stem cell transplant. These receptors came from a girl aged 2 to 10 with aplastic anemia, due to receive a stem cell transplant. The CDR3 runs from the conserved cysteine through the conserved F or W. Fields, in order: V gene, CDR3 protein.

V: TRBV6-1; CDR3: CASRIDRVGTYEQYF
V: TRBV5-5; CDR3: CASSLMPSGGVLQETQYF
V: TRBV5-1; CDR3: CASSYGTSGFRENIQYF
V: TRBV7-9; CDR3: CASSLGTYNEQFF
V: TRBV10-2; CDR3: CASSFGRASRDGELFF
V: TRBV20-1; CDR3: CSARVGYPQNIQYF
V: TRBV15; CDR3: CATEIAGSNSDTQYF
V: TRBV5-1; CDR3: CASSIQRPSSYEQYF
V: TRBV28; CDR3: CASNQDSYEQYF
V: TRBV15; CDR3: CATSRDWGLDNQPQHF
V: TRBV20-1; CDR3: CSAGPLTGLGNEQFF
V: TRBV4-3; CDR3: CASSQDHGGVAYNEQFF
V: TRBV5-4; CDR3: CARRTGTRTDTQYF
V: TRBV12-3/TRBV12-4; CDR3: CASSPFDWEGYEQYF